The rows below give T cell receptor beta chains drawn from one sample of a study of graft-versus-host responses after intestinal transplantation. The antigens these receptors bind are not known. The repertoire was sequenced with immunoSEQ multiplex PCR; TCRdb's copy has only in-frame clones and lacks some. Of 150,000 or so clones listed, approximately 91% are singletons. The material sequenced was unstimulated CD4+ T cells sorted from spleen or lymph node cells, taken before intestinal transplant. Source of these receptors: a human donor who received an intestinal transplant. Both conserved end residues are trimmed from each CDR3. A D gene is named only where the DNA matches it firmly. Clone size is stated in some rows and not others, as once, few, many or a class when expanded.

TRBJ2-2	TRBV5-6	NA	NA	ASGWAASVGELF
TRBJ1-2	TRBV12-1	NA	NA	ASSFGLFLGYGYT
TRBJ2-6	TRBV5-1	NA	NA	ASSLVRGSGANVLT
TRBJ2-1	TRBV14	TRBD2	NA	ASSQGLAGYNEQF
TRBJ2-2	TRBV7-9	TRBD2	NA	ASSSPGLAGGPSGELF
TRBJ2-2	TRBV4-1	NA	NA	ASSRFARGTPDTGELF
TRBJ1-1	TRBV10-3	TRBD1	once	AIAPGGPNTEAF
TRBJ2-1	TRBV15	NA	once	ATSRAGSSYNEQF
TRBJ2-3	TRBV7-2	NA	few	ASRTLGDTQY
TRBJ2-1	TRBV4-3	NA	NA	ASSPPDRDEQF
TRBJ2-3	TRBV6-5	NA	NA	ASWADTQY
TRBJ1-2	TRBV6-1	TRBD1	NA	ASSLRDSLYGYT
TRBJ2-3	TRBV5-1	NA	NA	ASSIAVADTQY
TRBJ2-5	TRBV30	TRBD2	NA	AWSPLVLAGGPQETQY
TRBJ1-5	TRBV2	NA	NA	ASSDTGIQPQH
TRBJ2-3	TRBV5-1	NA	NA	ASSLVGADTQY
TRBJ1-5	TRBV27	TRBD1	NA	ASGYRDREVEAQH
TRBJ2-7	TRBV28	TRBD1	NA	ASSSSGTGHRDEQY
TRBJ1-4	TRBV7-2	NA	NA	ASSLRVREELF
TRBJ2-7	TRBV15	TRBD1	NA	ATSRGQGARNEQY
TRBJ2-1	TRBV9	NA	NA	ASSARTTRSSYNEQF
TRBJ1-3	TRBV25-1	NA	once	ASSEDRPRTRNTIY
TRBJ2-2	TRBV11-2	TRBD1	once	ASSPGQGAYTGELF
TRBJ2-7	TRBV5-1	TRBD2	NA	ASSTQPSGWGDEQY
TRBJ2-2	TRBV23-1	NA	NA	ASTSDGELF
TRBJ1-1	TRBV6-5	NA	NA	ASSWTAMNTEAF
TRBJ2-2	TRBV28	NA	NA	ASTTGGTGELF
TRBJ2-7	TRBV7-3	TRBD1	NA	ASSTQTGAEQY
TRBJ2-2	TRBV7-3	NA	once	ASSLMRNTGELF
TRBJ2-5	TRBV7-5	NA	NA	ARSSPSSGETQY
TRBJ2-3	TRBV5-1	TRBD2	NA	ASSPGGGGSTDTQY
TRBJ2-1	TRBV4-2	TRBD2	NA	ASSQARTSGRLDEQF
TRBJ2-1	TRBV7-3	NA	NA	ASSLKERTYNEQF
TRBJ1-1	TRBV28	TRBD1	NA	ASRGTGVEEAF
TRBJ2-7	TRBV28	NA	NA	ASSLSTAKQY
TRBJ1-1	TRBV27	NA	NA	ASSLAGTEAF
TRBJ2-5	TRBV5-1	NA	NA	ASSSEVSQY
TRBJ1-1	TRBV13	NA	NA	ASSLSVGQGLMNTEAF
TRBJ2-1	TRBV11-2	TRBD2	NA	ASSPGLAGVHEQF
TRBJ1-1	TRBV5-1	NA	NA	ASSFSPGGAF
TRBJ2-7	TRBV20-1	NA	once	SARRENEQY
TRBJ1-5	TRBV4-3	NA	NA	ASSQEPTSNQPQH
TRBJ2-1	TRBV28	NA	NA	ASTGRPVINEQF
TRBJ2-3	TRBV11-2	TRBD1	NA	ASSSDRGITDTQY
TRBJ2-7	TRBV4-2	TRBD2	NA	ASSQDLRLAGGPSAYEQY
TRBJ2-1	TRBV19	NA	NA	ASSIGGMSYNEQF
TRBJ1-6	TRBV25-1	TRBD1	once	ASSEFRAGTGNSPLH
TRBJ2-1	TRBV2	NA	once	ASSPYNEQF
TRBJ2-3	TRBV5-6	NA	NA	ASSLLLGPGDTQY
TRBJ2-7	TRBV7-9	TRBD1	NA	ASSSYGSGGSYEQY
TRBJ2-3	TRBV5-1	TRBD2	NA	ASSFLAGDTDTQY
TRBJ1-2	TRBV6-1	NA	NA	ASSERVGRGVRGYT
TRBJ2-5	TRBV6-1	NA	NA	ASSEQGAVETQY
TRBJ1-4	TRBV30	NA	NA	AWMMDGYEKLF
TRBJ2-5	TRBV27	NA	NA	ASSLGGNQETQY
TRBJ2-1	TRBV11-2	NA	NA	ASSLDNLRVRNNEQF
TRBJ1-3	TRBV7-9	TRBD1	NA	ASSRGQGSGNTIY
TRBJ2-1	TRBV7-2	NA	NA	ASSSQYNEQF
TRBJ2-5	TRBV25-1	NA	NA	ASSEYGGRQETQY